This T cell receptor (beta chain) was obtained from a study of tumor-infiltrating lymphocytes in primary liver carcinoma. Study-wide background: All lesions had stage T1-T3 N0M0 and roughly 4 to 11 cm widths. Findings and limits, study-wide: Only about 7.5-24% of top clones were detected in all five tumor regions.

Both RNA and DNA were isolated together from approximately 20-30 mg of bulk tissue that had not been sorted. Surgical resection served as treatment for the primary liver carcinoma of these patients. Samples were taken from five separate regions (per tumor). This clonotype was picked up many times. Its antigen remains unknown. A much larger clone differs from this one at a single base, so this may be a read error. CDR3 length equals 16 residues. The germline gives CDR1 ENHRY, CDR2 SYGVKD. Synthesis of TCR beta cDNA was carried out from 450 to 500 ng total RNA with a constant-region primer. Slightly modified ARM-PCR, run as three nested multiplex PCR rounds, produced the TCR beta libraries. For around 10 cycles apiece, the opening two PCR rounds ran with TRBV1-TRBV30 forward primers and a C-beta reverse primer. MiXCR was run by TCRdb on the multiplex PCR reads, yielding one entry per CDR3 protein. The top ten clones hold 30% to 40% of a sample with tens of thousands of distinct CDR3 sequences, over 60% of them seen once.

This receptor was obtained from a man aged 40-49 years with primary liver carcinoma and hepatitis B virus infection. The sequencing input was liver tumor tissue from sampling region 4. Subset of the sample: tumor region T4, right-lateral pole. V gene TRBV10-3 combines with J gene TRBJ2-6; D may correspond to TRBD1 or TRBD2 (5 bases each). CDR3 in amino acids: CATSAAWGSGANVLTF. CDR3 DNA sequence: TGTGCCACCAGTGCTGCTTGGGGGAGCGGGGCCAACGTCCTGACTTTC.